This T cell receptor (beta chain) derives from a study of tumor-infiltrating lymphocytes in localized non-small cell lung cancer (TCRdb year 2021). With regard to the full study: The cohort covered several histologies, both smokers and never-smokers, and patients whose samples were collected after neoadjuvant chemotherapy. In total, the ICON cohort was made up of over a hundred surgical patients who had localized non-small cell lung cancer and whose tumors were resected. The paired tumor versus uninvolved lung comparison of immunoSEQ T-cell fraction included some 54 patients. Flow cytometry, multiplex immunofluorescence, RNA-seq, exome sequencing and proteomics were applied to the same patients as TCR sequencing, which was one of several integrated assays. Each patient contributed resected tumor tissue and uninvolved lung tissue from the same patient, described as non-adjacent to the tumor. Overall study outcomes, separate from this receptor: Because different pieces of the same tissue were used for different assays, technical variation could not be separated from intratumor heterogeneity. Because assay coverage varied across patients depending on available tissue quantity, TCR sequencing was performed for only a subset of the cohort. Tumor T-cell fraction from TCR sequencing was not associated with recurrence-free survival (p = 0.61). The TCR-derived T-cell fraction showed no difference between the flow cytometry-defined immunotypes IM1 (good prognosis) and IM2 (poor prognosis). Higher T cell infiltration in tumors than in uninvolved lung tissue was supported by TCRbeta sequencing, consistent with immunofluorescence CD3 counts.

The first patient joined ICON in early 2016, and enrollment wrapped up when the last patient was enrolled in 2018. Fresh tumor and matched uninvolved tissue for in-depth immune analyses, including TCR sequencing, were collected from a subcohort of fewer than 95 patients. TCR sequencing was performed on DNA isolated from bulk tissue, without cell sorting. Unmatched junction bases come to 13, with V trimmed by 6 bases and J by 3 bases. The CDR3, from cysteine to phenylalanine, totals 16 residues. The retained sequence is limited to the CDR3, 48 bases, with the frame set at the first base. The germline V gene (reference sequence) gives CDR1 as MNHEY and CDR2 as SMNVEV. A note on this clone: There is no known antigen for this receptor. Base qualities are not at hand, and no much larger clone is one base apart.

The T-cell fraction in tumor and uninvolved lung tissue was obtained from TCR sequencing using the immunoSEQ assay. As for the authors' bioinformatics: For survival analysis, patients were divided into high (upper tertile) and low (lower two tertiles) T-cell fraction groups, which were compared by log-rank test. Paired tumor versus uninvolved lung differences in T-cell fraction were tested with a signed-rank test. TCRdb holds this immuneACCESS table with in-frame rearrangements only. Some clones are missing; in checked studies, unresolved V genes explain under half, and the rest has no known cause. That table is the source of V, J and clone size, and D and trimming were worked out from the DNA. This sample holds about 14,000 clones; about four fifths were observed only once. The ten largest clones take up under 3% of the sample.

Sequencing was carried out using lung tumor tissue. The origin of this receptor is a human donor with non-small cell lung cancer. The chain is encoded by TRBV27 joined to TRBJ2-7; 8 bases in between match TRBD1. The DNA sequence is as follows: TGTGCCAGCAGCCATAAAATAGGACAGGGTGGCTACGAGCAGTACTTC. The translation is CASSHKIGQGGYEQYF.